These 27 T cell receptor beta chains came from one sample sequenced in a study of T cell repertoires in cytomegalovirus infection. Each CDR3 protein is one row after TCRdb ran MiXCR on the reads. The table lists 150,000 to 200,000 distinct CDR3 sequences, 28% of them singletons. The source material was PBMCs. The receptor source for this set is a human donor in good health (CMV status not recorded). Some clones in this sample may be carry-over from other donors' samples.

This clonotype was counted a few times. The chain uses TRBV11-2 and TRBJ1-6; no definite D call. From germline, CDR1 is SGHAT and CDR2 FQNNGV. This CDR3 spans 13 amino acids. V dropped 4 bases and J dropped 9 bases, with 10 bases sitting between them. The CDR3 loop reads CASSSMSASPLHF. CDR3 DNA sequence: TGTGCCAGCAGCTCGATGTCTGCTTCACCCCTCCACTTT.

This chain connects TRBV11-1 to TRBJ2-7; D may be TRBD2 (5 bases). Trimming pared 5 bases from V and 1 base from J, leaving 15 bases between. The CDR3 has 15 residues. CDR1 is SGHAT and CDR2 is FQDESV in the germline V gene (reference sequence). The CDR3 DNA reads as TGTGCCAGCAGCCCCCAACCAGGACTTTCCTACGAGCAGTACTTC. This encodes CASSPQPGLSYEQYF. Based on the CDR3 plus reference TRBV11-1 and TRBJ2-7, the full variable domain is EAEVAQSPRYKITEKSQAVAFWCDPISGHATLYWYRQILGQGPELLVQFQDESVVDDSQLPKDRFSAERLKGVDSTLKIQPAELGDSAMYLCASSPQPGLSYEQYFGPGTRLTVT.

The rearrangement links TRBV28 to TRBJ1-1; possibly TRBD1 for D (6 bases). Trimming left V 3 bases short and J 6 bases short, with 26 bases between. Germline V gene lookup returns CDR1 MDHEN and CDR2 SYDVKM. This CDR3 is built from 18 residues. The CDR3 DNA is TGTGCCAGCAGTTTCCCCATGGGGGGATCCCGGGAGGGGGCTGAAGCTTTCTTT. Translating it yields CASSFPMGGSREGAEAFF.

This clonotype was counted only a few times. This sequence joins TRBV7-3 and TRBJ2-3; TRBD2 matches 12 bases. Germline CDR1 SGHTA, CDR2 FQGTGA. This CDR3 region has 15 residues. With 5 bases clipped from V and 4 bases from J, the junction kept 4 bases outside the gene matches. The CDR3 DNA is TGTGCCAGCAGCCTAGCGGGGGGGCCTGCAGATACGCAGTATTTT. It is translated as CASSLAGGPADTQYF. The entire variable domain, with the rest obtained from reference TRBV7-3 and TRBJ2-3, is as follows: GAGVSQTPSNKVTEKGKYVELRCDPISGHTALYWYRQSLGQGPEFLIYFQGTGAADDSGLPNDRFFAVRPEGSVSTLKIQRTERGDSAVYLCASSLAGGPADTQYFGPGTRLTVL.

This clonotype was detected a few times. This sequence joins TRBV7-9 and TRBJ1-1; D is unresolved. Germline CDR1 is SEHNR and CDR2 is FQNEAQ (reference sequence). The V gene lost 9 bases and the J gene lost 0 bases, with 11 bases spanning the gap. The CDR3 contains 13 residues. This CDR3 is CASRRMMNTEAFF. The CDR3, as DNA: TGTGCCAGTAGACGGATGATGAACACTGAAGCTTTCTTT.

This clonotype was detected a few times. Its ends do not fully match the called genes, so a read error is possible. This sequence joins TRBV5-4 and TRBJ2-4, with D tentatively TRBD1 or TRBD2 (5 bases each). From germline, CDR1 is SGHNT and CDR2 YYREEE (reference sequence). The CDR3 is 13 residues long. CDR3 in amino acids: CASSSPLVRGLDF. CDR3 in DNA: TGTGCCAGCAGCTCTCCCTTGGTGAGGGGCCTGGACTTC.

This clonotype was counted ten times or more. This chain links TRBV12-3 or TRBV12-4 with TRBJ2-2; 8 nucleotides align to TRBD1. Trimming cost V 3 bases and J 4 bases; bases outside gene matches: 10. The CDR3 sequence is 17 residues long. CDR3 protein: CASSFRMGTGSTGELFF. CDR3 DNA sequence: TGTGCCAGCAGTTTTCGCATGGGGACAGGAAGCACCGGGGAGCTGTTTTTT.

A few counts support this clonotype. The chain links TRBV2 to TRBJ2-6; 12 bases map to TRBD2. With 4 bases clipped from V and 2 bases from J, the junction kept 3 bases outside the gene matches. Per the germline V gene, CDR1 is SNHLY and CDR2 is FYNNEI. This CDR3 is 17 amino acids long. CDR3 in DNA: TGTGCCAGCAGTGTTTCTAGCGGGGGGGCTGGGGCCAACGTCCTGACTTTC. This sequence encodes CASSVSSGGAGANVLTF.

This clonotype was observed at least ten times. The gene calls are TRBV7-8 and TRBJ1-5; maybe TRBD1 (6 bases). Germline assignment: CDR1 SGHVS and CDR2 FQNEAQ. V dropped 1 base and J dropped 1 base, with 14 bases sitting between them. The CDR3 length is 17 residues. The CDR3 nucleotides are TGTGCCAGCAGCTTAGGTACAGGCAGGGGAAGCAATCAGCCCCAGCATTTT. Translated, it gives CASSLGTGRGSNQPQHF. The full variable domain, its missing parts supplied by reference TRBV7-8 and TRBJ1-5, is GAGVSQSPRYKVAKRGQDVALRCDPISGHVSLFWYQQALGQGPEFLTYFQNEAQLDKSGLPSDRFFAERPEGSVSTLKIQRTQQEDSAVYLCASSLGTGRGSNQPQHFGDGTRLSIL.

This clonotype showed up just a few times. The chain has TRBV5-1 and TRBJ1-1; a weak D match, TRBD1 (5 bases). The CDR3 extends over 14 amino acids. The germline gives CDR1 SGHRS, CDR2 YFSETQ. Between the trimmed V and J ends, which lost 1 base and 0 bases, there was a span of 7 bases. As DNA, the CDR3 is TGCGCCAGCAGCTTGACAGGAATGAACACTGAAGCTTTCTTT. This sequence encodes CASSLTGMNTEAFF.

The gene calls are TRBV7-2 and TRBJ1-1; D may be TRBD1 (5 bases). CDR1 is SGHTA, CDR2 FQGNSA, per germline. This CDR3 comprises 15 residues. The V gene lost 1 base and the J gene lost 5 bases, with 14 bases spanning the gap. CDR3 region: CASSLDGPGVTEAFF. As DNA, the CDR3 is TGTGCCAGCAGCTTAGATGGCCCGGGGGTGACTGAAGCTTTCTTT.

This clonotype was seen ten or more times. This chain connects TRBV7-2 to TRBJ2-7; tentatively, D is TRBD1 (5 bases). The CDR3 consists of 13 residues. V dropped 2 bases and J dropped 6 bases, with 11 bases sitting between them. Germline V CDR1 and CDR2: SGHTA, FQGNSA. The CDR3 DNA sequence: TGTGCCAGCAGCTTACAGGGCTTCCGCGAGCAGTACTTC. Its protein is CASSLQGFREQYF.

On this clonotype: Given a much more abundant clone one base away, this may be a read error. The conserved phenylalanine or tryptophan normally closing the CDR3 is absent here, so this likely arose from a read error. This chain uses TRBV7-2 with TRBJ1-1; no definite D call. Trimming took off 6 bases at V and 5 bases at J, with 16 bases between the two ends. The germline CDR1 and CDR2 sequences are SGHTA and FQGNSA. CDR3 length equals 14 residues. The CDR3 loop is CASSPGSPTTEAFY. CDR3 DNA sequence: TGTGCCAGCAGTCCCGGGTCCCCCACAACTGAAGCTTTCTAT.

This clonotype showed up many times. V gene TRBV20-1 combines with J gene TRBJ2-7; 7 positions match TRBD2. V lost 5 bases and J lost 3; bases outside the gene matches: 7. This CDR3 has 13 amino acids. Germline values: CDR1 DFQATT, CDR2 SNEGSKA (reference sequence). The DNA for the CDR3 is TGCAGTGCTCAAGGGACTAACGACTACGAGCAGTACTTC. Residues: CSAQGTNDYEQYF.

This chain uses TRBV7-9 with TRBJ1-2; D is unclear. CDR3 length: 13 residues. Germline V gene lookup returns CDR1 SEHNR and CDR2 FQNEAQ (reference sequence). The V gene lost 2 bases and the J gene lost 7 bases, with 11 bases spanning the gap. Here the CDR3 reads CASSLSTERGYTF. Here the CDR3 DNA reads TGTGCCAGCAGCTTATCCACAGAACGTGGCTACACCTTC.

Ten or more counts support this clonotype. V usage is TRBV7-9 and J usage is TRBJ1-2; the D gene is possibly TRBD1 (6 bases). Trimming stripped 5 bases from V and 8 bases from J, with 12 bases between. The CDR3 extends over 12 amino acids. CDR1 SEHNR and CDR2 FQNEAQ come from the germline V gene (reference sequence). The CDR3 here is CASSLQGGGYTF. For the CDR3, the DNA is TGTGCCAGCAGCCTCCAAGGGGGGGGCTACACCTTC.

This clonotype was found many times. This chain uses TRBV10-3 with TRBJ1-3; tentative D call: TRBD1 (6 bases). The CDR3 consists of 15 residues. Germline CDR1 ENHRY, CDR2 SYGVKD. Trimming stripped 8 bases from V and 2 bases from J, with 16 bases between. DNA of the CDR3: TGTGCCATCGGGCAAGGGGGGAGGACTGGAAACACCATATATTTT. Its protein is CAIGQGGRTGNTIYF.

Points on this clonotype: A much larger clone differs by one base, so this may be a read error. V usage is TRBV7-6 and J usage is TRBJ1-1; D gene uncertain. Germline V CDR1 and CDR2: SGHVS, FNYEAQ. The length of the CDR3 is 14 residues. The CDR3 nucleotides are TGTGCCAGCAGGTTAGAGGCATTGAACACTGAAGCTTTCTTT. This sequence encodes CASRLEALNTEAFF.

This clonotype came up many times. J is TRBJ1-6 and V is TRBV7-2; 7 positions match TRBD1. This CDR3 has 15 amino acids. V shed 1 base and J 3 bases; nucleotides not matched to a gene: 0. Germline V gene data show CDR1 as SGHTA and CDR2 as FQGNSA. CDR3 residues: CASSLGDSYNSPLHF. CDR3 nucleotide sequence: TGTGCCAGCAGCTTAGGGGACAGCTATAATTCACCCCTCCACTTT.

CDR3 sequence reads: CASSFPTGGYTGANVLTF. Here the CDR3 DNA reads TGTGCCAGCAGCTTTCCGACAGGGGGCTACACTGGGGCCAACGTCCTGACTTTC. The rearrangement joins TRBV7-8 to TRBJ2-6; 10 nucleotides align to TRBD1. CDR1 and CDR2 from the germline V gene are SGHVS and FQNEAQ. This CDR3 comprises 18 residues. V shed 3 bases and J 2 bases; nucleotides not matched to a gene: 7.

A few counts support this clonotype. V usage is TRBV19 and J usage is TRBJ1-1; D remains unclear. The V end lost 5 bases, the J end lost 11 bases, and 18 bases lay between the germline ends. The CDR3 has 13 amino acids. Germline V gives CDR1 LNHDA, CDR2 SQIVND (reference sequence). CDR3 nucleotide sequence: TGTGCCAGTAGTCCCAGGACTTCCGAAGCGGCTTTCTTT. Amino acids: CASSPRTSEAAFF.

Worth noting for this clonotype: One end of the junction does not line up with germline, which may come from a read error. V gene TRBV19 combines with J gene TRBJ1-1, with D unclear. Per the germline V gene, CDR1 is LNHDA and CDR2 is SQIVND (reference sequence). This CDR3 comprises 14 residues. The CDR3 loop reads CAGSQQDKNTEAFF. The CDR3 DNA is TGTGCCGGTAGTCAGCAGGATAAGAACACTGAAGCTTTCTTT.

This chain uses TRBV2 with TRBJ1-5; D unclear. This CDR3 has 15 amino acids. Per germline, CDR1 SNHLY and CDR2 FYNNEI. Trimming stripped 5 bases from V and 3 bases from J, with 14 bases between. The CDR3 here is CASSFWFRNNQPQHF. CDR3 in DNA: TGTGCCAGCAGTTTTTGGTTCAGAAACAATCAGCCCCAGCATTTT.

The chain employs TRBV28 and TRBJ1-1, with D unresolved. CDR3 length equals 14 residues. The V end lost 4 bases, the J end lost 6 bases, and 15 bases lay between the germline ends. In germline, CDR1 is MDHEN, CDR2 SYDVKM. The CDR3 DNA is TGTGCCAGCAGTTACCCCACCGGACGACCTGAAGCTTTCTTT. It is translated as CASSYPTGRPEAFF.

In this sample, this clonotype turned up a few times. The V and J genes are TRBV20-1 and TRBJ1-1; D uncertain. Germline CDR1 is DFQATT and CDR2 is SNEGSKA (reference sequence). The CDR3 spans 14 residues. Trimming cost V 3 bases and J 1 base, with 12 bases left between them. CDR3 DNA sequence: TGCAGTGCTAGCAAGAGGCCCCAGAACACTGAAGCTTTCTTT. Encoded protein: CSASKRPQNTEAFF.

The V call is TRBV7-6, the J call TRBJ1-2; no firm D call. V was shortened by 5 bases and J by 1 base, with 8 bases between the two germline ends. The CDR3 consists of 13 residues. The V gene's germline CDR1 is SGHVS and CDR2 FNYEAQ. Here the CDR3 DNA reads TGTGCCAGCAGCCCCAGTTTTAACTATGGCTACACCTTC. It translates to CASSPSFNYGYTF. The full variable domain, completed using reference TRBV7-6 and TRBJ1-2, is GAGVSQSPRYKVTKRGQDVALRCDPISGHVSLYWYRQALGQGPEFLTYFNYEAQQDKSGLPNDRFSAERPEGSISTLTIQRTEQRDSAMYRCASSPSFNYGYTFGSGTRLTVV.

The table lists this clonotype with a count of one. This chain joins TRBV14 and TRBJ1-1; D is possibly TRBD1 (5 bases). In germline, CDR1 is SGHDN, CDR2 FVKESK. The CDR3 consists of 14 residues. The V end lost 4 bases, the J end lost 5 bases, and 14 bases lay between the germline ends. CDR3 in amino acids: CASSLGGGWTEAFF. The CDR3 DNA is TGTGCCAGCAGCCTGGGGGGGGGTTGGACTGAAGCTTTCTTT.